This note documents a single TCR beta chain sequence. Antigen: not known. This specimen belongs to a study of cytomegalovirus exposure and HLA in healthy donors. The study, taken as a whole, reports: Analysis performed later showed TCR beta chains linked to HLA being more clonally expanded than equally common others. Later analysis demonstrated an association between a missense DCLRE1C variant and TCR beta V- and J-gene trimming. A highly shared variant cluster was judged a likely technical artifact.

A multiplex PCR was run with 60 Vbeta primers and 13 Jbeta primers. Repertoires were generated with immunoSEQ multiplex PCR, while TCRdb's copy carries only in-frame clones and drops some. The record lists some 120,000 clones, of which the ten most abundant hold more than 3.5%. The clonotype originates from a man aged 25-45 years in good health and CMV-seronegative. Sequencing was carried out using PBMCs.

This chain's CDR3 is CASSPTDTQYF. CDR3 in DNA: TGTGCCAGCAGCCCTACAGATACGCAGTATTTT. The chain carries TRBV7-9 and TRBJ2-3; D uncertain. This CDR3 region has 11 residues. The V gene lost 5 bases and the J gene lost 3 bases, with 3 bases spanning the gap. Germline assignment: CDR1 SEHNR and CDR2 FQNEAQ (reference sequence).